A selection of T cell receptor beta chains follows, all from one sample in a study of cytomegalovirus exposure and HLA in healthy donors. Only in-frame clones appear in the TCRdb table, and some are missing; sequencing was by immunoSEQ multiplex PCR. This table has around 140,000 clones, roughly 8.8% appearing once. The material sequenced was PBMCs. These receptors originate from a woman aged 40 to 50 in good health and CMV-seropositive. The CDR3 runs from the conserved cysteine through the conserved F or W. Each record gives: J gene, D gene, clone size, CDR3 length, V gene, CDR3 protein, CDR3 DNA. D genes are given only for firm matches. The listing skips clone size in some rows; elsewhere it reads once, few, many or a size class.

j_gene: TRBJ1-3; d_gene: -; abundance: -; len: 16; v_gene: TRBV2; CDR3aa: CASSDVGARSGNTIYF; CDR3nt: TGTGCCAGCAGTGACGTAGGGGCTCGCTCTGGAAACACCATATATTTT
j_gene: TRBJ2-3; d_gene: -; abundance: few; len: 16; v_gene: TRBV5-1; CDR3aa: CASSLAPTYRTDTQYF; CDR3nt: TGCGCCAGCAGCTTGGCGCCTACGTACCGGACAGATACGCAGTATTTT
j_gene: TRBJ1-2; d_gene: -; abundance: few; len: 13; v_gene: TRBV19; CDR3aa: CASSSADSYGYTF; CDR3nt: TGTGCCAGTAGTTCGGCGGACAGCTATGGCTACACCTTC
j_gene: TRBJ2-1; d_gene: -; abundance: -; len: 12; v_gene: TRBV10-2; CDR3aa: CASSQGGSEQFF; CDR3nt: TGCGCCAGCAGCCAAGGAGGGAGCGAGCAGTTCTTC
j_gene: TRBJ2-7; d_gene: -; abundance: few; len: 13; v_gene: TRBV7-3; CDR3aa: CASSLIPNGEQYF; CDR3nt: TGTGCCAGCAGCTTAATTCCCAACGGGGAGCAGTACTTC
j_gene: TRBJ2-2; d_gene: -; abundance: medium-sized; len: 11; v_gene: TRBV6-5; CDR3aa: CASTGTGELFF; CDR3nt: TGTGCCAGCACAGGGACCGGGGAGCTGTTTTTT
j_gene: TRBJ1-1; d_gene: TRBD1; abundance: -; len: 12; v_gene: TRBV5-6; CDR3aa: CASSPGTDEAFF; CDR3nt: TGTGCCAGCAGCCCCGGGACAGATGAAGCTTTCTTT
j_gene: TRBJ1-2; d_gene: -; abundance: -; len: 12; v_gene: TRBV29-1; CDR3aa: CSVEAGGYGYTF; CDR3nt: TGCAGCGTTGAAGCGGGGGGCTATGGCTACACCTTC
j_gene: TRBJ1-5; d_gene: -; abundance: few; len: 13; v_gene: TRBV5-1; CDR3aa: CASSTGINQPQHF; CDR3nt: TGCGCCAGCAGCACGGGGATTAATCAGCCCCAGCATTTT
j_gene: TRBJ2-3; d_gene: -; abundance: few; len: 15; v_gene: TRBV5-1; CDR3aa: CASSLVAGRTDTQYF; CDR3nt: TGCGCCAGCAGCTTGGTGGCAGGGCGCACAGATACGCAGTATTTT
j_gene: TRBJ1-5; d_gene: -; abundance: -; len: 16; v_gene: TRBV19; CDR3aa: CASSIRPTGVNQPQHF; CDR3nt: TGTGCCAGTAGTATCCGCCCGACAGGAGTCAATCAGCCCCAGCATTTT
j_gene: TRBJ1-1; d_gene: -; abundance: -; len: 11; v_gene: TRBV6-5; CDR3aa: CASTTTQRAFF; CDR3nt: TGTGCCAGCACCACTACACAACGAGCTTTCTTT
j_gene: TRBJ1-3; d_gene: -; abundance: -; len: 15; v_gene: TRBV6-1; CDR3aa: CASSERGSSGNTIYF; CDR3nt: TGTGCCAGCAGTGAACGGGGATCCTCTGGAAACACCATATATTTT
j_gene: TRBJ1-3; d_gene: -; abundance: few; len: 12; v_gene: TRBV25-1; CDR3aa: CATVGRGNTIYF; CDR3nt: TGTGCCACAGTGGGCCGGGGAAACACCATATATTTT
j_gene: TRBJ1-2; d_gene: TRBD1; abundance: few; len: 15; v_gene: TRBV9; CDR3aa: CASSVGAGGSFSYTF; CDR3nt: TGTGCCAGCAGCGTAGGGGCAGGGGGGTCTTTCAGCTACACCTTC
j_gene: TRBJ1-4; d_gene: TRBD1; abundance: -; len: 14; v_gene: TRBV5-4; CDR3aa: CASSSPDRGEKLFF; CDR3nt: TGTGCCAGCAGCTCTCCAGACAGGGGTGAAAAACTGTTTTTT
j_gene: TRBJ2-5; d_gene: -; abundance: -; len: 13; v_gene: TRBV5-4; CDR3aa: CASSPIAGETQYF; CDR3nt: TGTGCCAGCAGCCCTATAGCTGGGGAGACCCAGTACTTC
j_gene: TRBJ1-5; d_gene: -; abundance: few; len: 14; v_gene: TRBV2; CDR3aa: CASRYGSPVQPQHF; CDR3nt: TGTGCCAGCAGATACGGGTCACCCGTACAGCCCCAGCATTTT
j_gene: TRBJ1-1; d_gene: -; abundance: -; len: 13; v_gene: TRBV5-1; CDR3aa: CASSYRTSTEAFF; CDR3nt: TGCGCCAGCAGCTACCGAACTTCCACTGAAGCTTTCTTT
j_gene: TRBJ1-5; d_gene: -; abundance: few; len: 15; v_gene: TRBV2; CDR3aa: CASSEAGRVNQPQHF; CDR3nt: TGTGCCAGCAGTGAGGCAGGGAGGGTCAATCAGCCCCAGCATTTT
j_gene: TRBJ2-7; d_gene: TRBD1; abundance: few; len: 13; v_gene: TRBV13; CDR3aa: CASSSGQRYEQYF; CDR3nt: TGTGCCAGCAGCTCGGGACAGCGCTACGAGCAGTACTTC
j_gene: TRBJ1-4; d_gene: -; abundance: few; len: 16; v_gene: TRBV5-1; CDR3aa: CASSTGGRGTNEKLFF; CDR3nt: TGCGCCAGCAGCACGGGGGGCAGGGGCACTAATGAAAAACTGTTTTTT
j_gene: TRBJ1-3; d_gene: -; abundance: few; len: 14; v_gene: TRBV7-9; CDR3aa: CASRWGDAGNTIYF; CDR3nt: TGTGCCAGCCGTTGGGGGGATGCCGGAAACACCATATATTTT
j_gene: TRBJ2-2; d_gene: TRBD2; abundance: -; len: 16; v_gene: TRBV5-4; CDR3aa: CASSPRGGANTGELFF; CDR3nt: TGTGCCAGCAGCCCTCGGGGGGGGGCGAACACCGGGGAGCTGTTTTTT
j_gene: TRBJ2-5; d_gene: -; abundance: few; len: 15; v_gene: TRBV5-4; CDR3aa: CASSIGGGDQETQYF; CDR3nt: TGTGCCAGCTCAATAGGGGGCGGGGACCAAGAGACCCAGTACTTC
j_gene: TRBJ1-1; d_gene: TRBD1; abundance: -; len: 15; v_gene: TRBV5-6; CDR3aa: CASSFVGQGAPEAFF; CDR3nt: TGTGCCAGCAGCTTTGTGGGACAGGGGGCCCCTGAAGCTTTCTTT
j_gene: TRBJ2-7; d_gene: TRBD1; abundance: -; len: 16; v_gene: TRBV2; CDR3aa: CASSLGDSTMSYEQYF; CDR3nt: TGTGCCAGCAGTCTCGGGGACAGCACCATGTCCTACGAGCAGTACTTC
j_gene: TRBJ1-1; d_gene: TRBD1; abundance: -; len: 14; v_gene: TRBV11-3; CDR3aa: CASSFGQADTEAFF; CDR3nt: TGTGCCAGCAGCTTTGGACAGGCGGACACTGAAGCTTTCTTT